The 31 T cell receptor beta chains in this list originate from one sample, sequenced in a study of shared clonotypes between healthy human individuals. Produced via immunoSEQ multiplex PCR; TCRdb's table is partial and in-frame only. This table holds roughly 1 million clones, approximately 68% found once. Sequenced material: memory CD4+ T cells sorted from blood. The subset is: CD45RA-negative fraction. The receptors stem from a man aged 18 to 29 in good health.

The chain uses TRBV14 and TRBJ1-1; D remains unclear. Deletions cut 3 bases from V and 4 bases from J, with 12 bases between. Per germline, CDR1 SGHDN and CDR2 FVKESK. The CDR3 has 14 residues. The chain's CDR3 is CASSHLGRITEAFF. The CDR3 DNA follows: TGTGCCAGCAGCCATCTGGGCAGGATCACTGAAGCTTTCTTT.

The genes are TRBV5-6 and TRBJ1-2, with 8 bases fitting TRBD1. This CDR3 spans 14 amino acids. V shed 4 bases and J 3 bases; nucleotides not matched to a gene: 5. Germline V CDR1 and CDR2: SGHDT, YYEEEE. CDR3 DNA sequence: TGTGCCAGCAGCCCCCTGACAGGGGACTATGGCTACACCTTC. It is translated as CASSPLTGDYGYTF.

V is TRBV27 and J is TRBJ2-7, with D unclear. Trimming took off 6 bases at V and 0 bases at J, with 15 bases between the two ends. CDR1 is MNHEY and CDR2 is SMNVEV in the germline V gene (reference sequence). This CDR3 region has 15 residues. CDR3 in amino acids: CASRLGRSSSYEQYF. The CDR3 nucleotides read TGTGCCAGCAGGCTCGGACGGAGTAGCTCCTACGAGCAGTACTTC.

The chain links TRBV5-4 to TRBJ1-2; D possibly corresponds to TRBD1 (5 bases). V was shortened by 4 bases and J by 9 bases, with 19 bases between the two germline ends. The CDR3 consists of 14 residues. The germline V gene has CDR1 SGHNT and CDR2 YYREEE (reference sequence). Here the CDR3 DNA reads TGTGCCAGCAGCAGTGGACGGCTGGGGGTGCGCTACACCTTC. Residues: CASSSGRLGVRYTF.

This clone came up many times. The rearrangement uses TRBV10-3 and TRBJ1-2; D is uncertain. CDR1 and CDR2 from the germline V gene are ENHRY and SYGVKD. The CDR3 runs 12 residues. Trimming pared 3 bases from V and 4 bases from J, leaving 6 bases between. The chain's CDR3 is CAISDVSYGYTF. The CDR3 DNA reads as TGTGCCATCAGTGACGTTTCCTATGGCTACACCTTC.

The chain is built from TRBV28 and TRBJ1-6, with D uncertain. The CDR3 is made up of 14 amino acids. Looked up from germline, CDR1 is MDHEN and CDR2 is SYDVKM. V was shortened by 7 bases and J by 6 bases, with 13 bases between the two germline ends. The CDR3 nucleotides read TGTGCCAGCAATGAGCGGCTGGGTAATTCACCCCTCCACTTT. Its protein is CASNERLGNSPLHF.

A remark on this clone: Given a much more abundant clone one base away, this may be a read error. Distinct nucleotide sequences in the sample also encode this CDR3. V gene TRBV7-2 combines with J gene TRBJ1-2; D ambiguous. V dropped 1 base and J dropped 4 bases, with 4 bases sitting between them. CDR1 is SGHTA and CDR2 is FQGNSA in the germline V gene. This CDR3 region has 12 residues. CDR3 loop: CASSLDSYGYTF. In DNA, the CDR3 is TGTGCCAGCAGCTTAGACAGCTATGGCTACACCTTC.

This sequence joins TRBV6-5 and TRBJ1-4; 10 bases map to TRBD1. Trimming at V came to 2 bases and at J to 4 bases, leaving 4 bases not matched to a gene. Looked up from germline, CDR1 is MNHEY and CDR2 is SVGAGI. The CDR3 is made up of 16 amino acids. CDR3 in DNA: TGTGCCAGCAGTTACGGACAGGGGGTCGGTAATGAAAAACTGTTTTTT. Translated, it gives CASSYGQGVGNEKLFF.

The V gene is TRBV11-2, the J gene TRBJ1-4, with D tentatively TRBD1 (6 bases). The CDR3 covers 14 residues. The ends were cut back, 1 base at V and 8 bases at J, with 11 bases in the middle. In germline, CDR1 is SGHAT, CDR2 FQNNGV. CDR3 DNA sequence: TGTGCCAGCAGCTTAGCAGGGGTTGGAGAAAAACTGTTTTTT. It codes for CASSLAGVGEKLFF.

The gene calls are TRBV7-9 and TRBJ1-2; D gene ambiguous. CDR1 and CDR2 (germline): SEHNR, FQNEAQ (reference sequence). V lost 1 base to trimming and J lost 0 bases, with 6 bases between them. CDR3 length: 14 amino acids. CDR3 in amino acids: CASSLVSPNYGYTF. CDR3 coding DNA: TGTGCCAGCAGCTTAGTGAGTCCTAACTATGGCTACACCTTC.

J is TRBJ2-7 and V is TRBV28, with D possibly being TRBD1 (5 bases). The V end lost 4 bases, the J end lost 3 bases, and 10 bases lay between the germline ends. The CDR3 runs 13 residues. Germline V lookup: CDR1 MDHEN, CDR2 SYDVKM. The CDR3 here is CASSSGADYEQYF. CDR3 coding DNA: TGTGCCAGCAGTTCTGGGGCGGACTACGAGCAGTACTTC.

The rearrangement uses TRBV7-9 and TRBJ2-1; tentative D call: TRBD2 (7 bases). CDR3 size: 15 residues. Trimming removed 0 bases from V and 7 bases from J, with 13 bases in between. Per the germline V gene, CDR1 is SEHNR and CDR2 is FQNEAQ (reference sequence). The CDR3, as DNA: TGTGCCAGCAGCTTAGCGGGGGGGCCTTGGAATGAGCAGTTCTTC. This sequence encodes CASSLAGGPWNEQFF.

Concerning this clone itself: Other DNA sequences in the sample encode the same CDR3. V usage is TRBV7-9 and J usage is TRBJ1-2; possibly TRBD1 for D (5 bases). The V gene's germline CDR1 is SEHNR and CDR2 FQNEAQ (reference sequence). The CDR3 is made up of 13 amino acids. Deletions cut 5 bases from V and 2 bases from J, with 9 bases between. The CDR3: CASSLTANYGYTF. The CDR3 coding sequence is TGTGCCAGCAGCCTGACAGCGAACTATGGCTACACCTTC.

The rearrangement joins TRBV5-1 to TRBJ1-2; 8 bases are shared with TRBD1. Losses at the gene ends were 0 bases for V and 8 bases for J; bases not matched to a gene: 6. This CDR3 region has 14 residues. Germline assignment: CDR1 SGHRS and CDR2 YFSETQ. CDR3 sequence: CASSLVAGGMGYTF. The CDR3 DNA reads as TGCGCCAGCAGCTTGGTTGCAGGGGGCATGGGCTACACCTTC. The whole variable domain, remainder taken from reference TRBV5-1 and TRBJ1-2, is KAGVTQTPRYLIKTRGQQVTLSCSPISGHRSVSWYQQTPGQGLQFLFEYFSETQRNKGNFPGRFSGRQFSNSRSEMNVSTLELGDSALYLCASSLVAGGMGYTFGSGTRLTVV.

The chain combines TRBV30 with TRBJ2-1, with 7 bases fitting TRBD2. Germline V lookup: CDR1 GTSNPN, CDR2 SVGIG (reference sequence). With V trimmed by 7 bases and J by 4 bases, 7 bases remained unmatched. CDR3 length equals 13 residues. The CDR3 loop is CASRDYPYNEQFF. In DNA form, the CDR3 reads TGTGCCTCCCGGGACTATCCGTACAATGAGCAGTTCTTC.

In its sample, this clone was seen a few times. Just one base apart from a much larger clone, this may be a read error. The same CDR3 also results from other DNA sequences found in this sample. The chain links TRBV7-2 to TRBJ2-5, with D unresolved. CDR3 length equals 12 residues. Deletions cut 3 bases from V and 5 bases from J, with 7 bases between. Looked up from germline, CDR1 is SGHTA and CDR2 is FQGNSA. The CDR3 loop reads CASSLDRETQYF. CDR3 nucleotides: TGTGCCAGCAGCTTGGACCGGGAGACCCAGTACTTC. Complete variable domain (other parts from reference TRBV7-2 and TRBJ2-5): GAGVSQSPSNKVTEKGKDVELRCDPISGHTALYWYRQSLGQGLEFLIYFQGNSAPDKSGLPSDRFSAERTGGSVSTLTIQRTQQEDSAVYLCASSLDRETQYFGPGTRLLVL.

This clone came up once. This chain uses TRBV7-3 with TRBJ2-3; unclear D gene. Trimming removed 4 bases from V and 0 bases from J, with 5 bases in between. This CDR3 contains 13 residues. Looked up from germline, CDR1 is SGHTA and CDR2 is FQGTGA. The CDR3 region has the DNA TGTGCCAGCAGCTCCAAAAGCACAGATACGCAGTATTTT. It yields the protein CASSSKSTDTQYF.

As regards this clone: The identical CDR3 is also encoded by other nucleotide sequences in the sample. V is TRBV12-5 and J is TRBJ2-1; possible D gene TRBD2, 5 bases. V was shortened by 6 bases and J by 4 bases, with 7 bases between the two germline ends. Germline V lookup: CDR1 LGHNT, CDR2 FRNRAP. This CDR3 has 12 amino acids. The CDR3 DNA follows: TGTGCTAGTGGCCGGGGATACAATGAGCAGTTCTTC. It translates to CASGRGYNEQFF.

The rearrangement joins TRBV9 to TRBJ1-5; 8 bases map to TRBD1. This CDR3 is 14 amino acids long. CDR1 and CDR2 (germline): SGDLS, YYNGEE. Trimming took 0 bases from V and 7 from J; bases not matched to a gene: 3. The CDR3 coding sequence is TGTGCCAGCAGCGTAGAGGGACAGGCCCAGCCCCAGCATTTT. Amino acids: CASSVEGQAQPQHF. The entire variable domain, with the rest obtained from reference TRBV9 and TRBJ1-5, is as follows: DSGVTQTPKHLITATGQRVTLRCSPRSGDLSVYWYQQSLDQGLQFLIQYYNGEERAKGNILERFSAQQFPDLHSELNLSSLELGDSALYFCASSVEGQAQPQHFGDGTRLSIL.

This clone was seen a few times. The CDR3, as DNA: TGTGCCAGCAGTTACGTACAGGGGGATAGGTACGAGCAGTACTTC. It is translated as CASSYVQGDRYEQYF. This chain uses TRBV6-6 with TRBJ2-7; 8 bases align to TRBD1. The CDR3 length is 15 residues. V trimming: 2 bases; J trimming: 4 bases; junction bases outside the gene matches: 7. Germline lookup yields CDR1 MNHNY and CDR2 SVGAGI (reference sequence).

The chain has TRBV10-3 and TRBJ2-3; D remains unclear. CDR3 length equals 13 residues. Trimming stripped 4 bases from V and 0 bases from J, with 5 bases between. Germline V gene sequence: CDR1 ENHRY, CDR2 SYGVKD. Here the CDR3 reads CAISGHSTDTQYF. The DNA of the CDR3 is TGTGCCATCAGTGGACATAGCACAGATACGCAGTATTTT.

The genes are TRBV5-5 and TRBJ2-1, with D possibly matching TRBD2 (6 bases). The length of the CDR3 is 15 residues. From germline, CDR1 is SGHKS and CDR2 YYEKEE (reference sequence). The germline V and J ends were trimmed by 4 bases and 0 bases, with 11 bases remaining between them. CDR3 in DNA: TGTGCCAGCAGCCACGCCGGGAGCTCCTACAATGAGCAGTTCTTC. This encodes CASSHAGSSYNEQFF.

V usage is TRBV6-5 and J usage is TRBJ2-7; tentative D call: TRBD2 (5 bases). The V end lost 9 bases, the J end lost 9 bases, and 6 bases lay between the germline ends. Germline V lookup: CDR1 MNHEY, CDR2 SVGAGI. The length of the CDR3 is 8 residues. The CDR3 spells CASRGQYF. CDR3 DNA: TGTGCCAGTCGGGGGCAGTACTTC.

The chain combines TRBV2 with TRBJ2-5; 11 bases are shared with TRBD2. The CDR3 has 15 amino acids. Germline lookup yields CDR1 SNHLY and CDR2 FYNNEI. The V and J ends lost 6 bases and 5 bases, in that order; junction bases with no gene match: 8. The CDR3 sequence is CASSPTSGKGETQYF. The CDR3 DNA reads TGTGCCAGCAGCCCGACTAGCGGGAAAGGGGAGACCCAGTACTTC. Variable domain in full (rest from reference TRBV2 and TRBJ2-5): EPEVTQTPSHQVTQMGQEVILRCVPISNHLYFYWYRQILGQKVEFLVSFYNNEISEKSEIFDDQFSVERPDGSNFTLKIRSTKLEDSAMYFCASSPTSGKGETQYFGPGTRLLVL.

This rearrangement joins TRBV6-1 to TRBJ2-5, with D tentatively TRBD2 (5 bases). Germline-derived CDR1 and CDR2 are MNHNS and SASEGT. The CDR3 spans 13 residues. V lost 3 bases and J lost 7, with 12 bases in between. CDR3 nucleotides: TGTGCCAGCAGTGATTTTGTCAGCGGGACCCAGTACTTC. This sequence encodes CASSDFVSGTQYF.

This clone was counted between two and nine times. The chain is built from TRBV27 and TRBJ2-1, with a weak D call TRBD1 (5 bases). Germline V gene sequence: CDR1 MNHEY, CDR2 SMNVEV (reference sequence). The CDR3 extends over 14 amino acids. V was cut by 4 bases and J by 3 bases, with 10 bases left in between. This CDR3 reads CASSSHDSYNEQFF. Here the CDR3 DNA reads TGTGCCAGCAGTTCACACGACAGCTACAATGAGCAGTTCTTC.

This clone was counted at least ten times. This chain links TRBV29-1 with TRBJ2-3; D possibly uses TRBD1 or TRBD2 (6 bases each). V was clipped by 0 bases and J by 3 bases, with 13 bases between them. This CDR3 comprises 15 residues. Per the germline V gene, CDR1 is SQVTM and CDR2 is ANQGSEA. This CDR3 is CSVEDHGGQTDTQYF. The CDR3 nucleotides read TGCAGCGTTGAAGATCATGGGGGGCAGACAGATACGCAGTATTTT.

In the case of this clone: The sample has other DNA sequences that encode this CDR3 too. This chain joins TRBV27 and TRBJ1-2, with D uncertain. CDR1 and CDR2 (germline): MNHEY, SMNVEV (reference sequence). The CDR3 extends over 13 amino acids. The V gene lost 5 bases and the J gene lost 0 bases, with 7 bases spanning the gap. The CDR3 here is CASSPRSNYGYTF. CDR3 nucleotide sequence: TGTGCCAGCAGTCCCCGATCTAACTATGGCTACACCTTC.

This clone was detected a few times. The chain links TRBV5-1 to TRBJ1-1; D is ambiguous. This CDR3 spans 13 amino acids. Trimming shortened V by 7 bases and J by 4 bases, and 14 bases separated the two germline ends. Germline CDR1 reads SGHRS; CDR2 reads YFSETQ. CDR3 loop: CASANGQSTEAFF. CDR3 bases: TGCGCCAGCGCTAATGGTCAATCCACTGAAGCTTTCTTT.

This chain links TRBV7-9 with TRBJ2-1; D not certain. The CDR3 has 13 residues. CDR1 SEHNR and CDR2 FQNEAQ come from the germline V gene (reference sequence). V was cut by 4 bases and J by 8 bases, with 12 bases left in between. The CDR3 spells CASSSKTRDEQFF. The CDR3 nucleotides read TGTGCCAGCAGCTCCAAGACTCGGGATGAGCAGTTCTTC.

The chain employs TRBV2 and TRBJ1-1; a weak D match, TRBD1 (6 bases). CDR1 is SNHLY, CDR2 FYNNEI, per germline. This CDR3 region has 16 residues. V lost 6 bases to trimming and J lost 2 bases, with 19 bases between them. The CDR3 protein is CASRGDGGASNTEAFF. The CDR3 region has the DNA TGTGCCAGCAGGGGAGACGGGGGCGCGTCTAACACTGAAGCTTTCTTT.